This T cell receptor (beta chain) was profiled in a study of shared clonotypes between healthy human individuals. Study background: Donor ages ranged 18 to 49 years: a couple of women, a few men.

This CDR3 is 13 amino acids long. The germline V gene has CDR1 SGHRS and CDR2 YFSETQ. Original data processing: From ImmunoSEQ came sequences covering only the junction and carrying no quality scores, so filtering differed. Using immunoSEQ multiplex PCR, the repertoire was profiled, and TCRdb retains in-frame clones only, with some absent. That table furnishes V, J and clone size, whereas the DNA furnished D and trimming. The sample yields about 1.1 million clones, more than 75% seen once. On this clone: The antigen remains unidentified. An end of the junction does not agree with germline; a read error may underlie this. The sample contains more than one DNA sequence encoding this CDR3.

Study outcomes and limitations: It was the non-shared clonotypes that had lower generation probabilities than clonotypes shared by all four donors.

The source material was memory CD4+ T cells from PBMCs. Subset described: CD45RA-negative fraction. V gene TRBV5-1 combines with J gene TRBJ2-7, with 9 bases fitting TRBD1. The receptor was isolated from a young man in good health. Some clones in this sample may be carry-over from other donors' samples. CDR3 DNA sequence: TGCGCCAGCAGCTTGGGGGACAGGGACGAACAGTACTTC. Translation gives CASSLGDRDEQYF.